A selection of T cell receptor beta chains follows, all from one sample in a study of identical twins. TCRdb passed the 5' RACE reads through MiXCR, listing each CDR3 protein once. Of 1.5 million to 2 million distinct CDR3 sequences in the sample, 32% were seen once. The sequencing input was cord blood. These receptors were taken from a newborn girl in good health. CDR3s include the opening cysteine and the closing phenylalanine or tryptophan. A D gene is named only where the DNA matches it firmly. Size is omitted from some rows. Given values are once, few, many or a class for expanded clones.

size	J	V	D	CDR3	DNA
few	TRBJ2-6	TRBV25-1	-	CASLPAPGSGANVLTF	TGTGCCAGTCTCCCGGCCCCAGGGTCTGGGGCCAACGTCCTGACTTTC
few	TRBJ2-1	TRBV24-1	TRBD2	CATSDLTLAGGWEQFF	TGTGCCACCAGTGATTTAACACTAGCGGGAGGTTGGGAGCAGTTCTTC
few	TRBJ2-5	TRBV6-6	TRBD2	CASSYRAGEGETQYF	TGTGCCAGCAGTTACAGGGCGGGAGAGGGGGAGACCCAGTACTTC
few	TRBJ2-3	TRBV24-1	-	CATSVGQTDTQYF	TGTGCCACCAGTGTCGGACAGACAGATACGCAGTATTTT
few	TRBJ2-2	TRBV7-9	-	CASSLARTFNTGELFF	TGTGCCAGCAGCTTAGCGAGGACATTTAACACCGGGGAGCTGTTTTTT
-	TRBJ2-7	TRBV6-5	-	CASSYCRVGEQYF	TGTGCCAGCAGTTATTGCAGGGTGGGCGAGCAGTACTTC
-	TRBJ1-1	TRBV29-1	TRBD1	CSTGTGLNTEAFF	TGCAGCACGGGGACAGGTCTGAACACTGAAGCTTTCTTT
-	TRBJ1-2	TRBV4-2	TRBD1	CASSQDRTGPTYGYTF	TGTGCCAGCAGCCAAGATAGGACAGGCCCTACCTATGGCTACACCTTC
few	TRBJ2-1	TRBV5-1	-	CASSLGLALNNEQFF	TGCGCCAGCAGCCTGGGGCTAGCCCTAAACAATGAGCAGTTCTTC
-	TRBJ2-7	TRBV6-6	-	CASSYAGPYEQYF	TGTGCCAGCAGTTATGCGGGACCCTACGAGCAGTACTTC
many	TRBJ2-7	TRBV6-2/TRBV6-3	-	CASSYSWGSYEQYF	TGTGCCAGCAGTTACTCATGGGGGTCCTACGAGCAGTACTTC
few	TRBJ1-6	TRBV28	-	CASSPNQGRNSPLHF	TGTGCCAGCAGTCCTAACCAGGGAAGGAATTCACCCCTCCACTTT
few	TRBJ2-7	TRBV11-2	-	CASSLDSGTYEQYF	TGTGCCAGCAGCTTAGATTCAGGTACCTACGAGCAGTACTTC
many	TRBJ2-1	TRBV4-2	TRBD2	CASSQSLAGYNEQFF	TGTGCCAGCAGCCAATCACTAGCGGGCTACAATGAGCAGTTCTTC
many	TRBJ1-1	TRBV6-1	TRBD1	CASGTGNTEAFF	TGTGCCAGCGGGACAGGGAACACTGAAGCTTTCTTT
-	TRBJ2-5	TRBV6-2/TRBV6-3	-	CASSYPGLSGKTQYF	TGTGCCAGCAGTTATCCGGGACTGTCGGGGAAGACCCAGTACTTC